Described below is a single T cell receptor (beta chain) sequence and its context. These data are taken from a study of blood T cell repertoires in COVID-19. On the study more broadly: Sample material is recorded as cDNA or gDNA derived from T cells, B-cell-depleted T cells, or PBMCs.

CDR1 SGHNT and CDR2 YYREEE come from the germline V gene (reference sequence). Unmatched junction bases numbered 9, after V lost 2 bases and J lost 4 bases. This CDR3 has 17 amino acids. In the original workflow: Counts of nucleated cells, estimated from reference gene primer amplification, were obtained. Sequencing was performed with immunoSEQ multiplex PCR; in TCRdb, only in-frame clones are kept and a portion is missing. For V, J and clone size, that table is used; D and trimming come from the DNA. The sample holds 130,000 or so clones, roughly 81% seen once. The chain employs TRBV5-4 and TRBJ2-7; 13 nucleotides match TRBD2. This TCR came from a woman aged 50 to 60 with acute COVID-19. Sequencing was carried out using PBMCs or T cells enriched from blood (not recorded which). CDR3 coding DNA: TGTGCCAGCAGCTTCGGGACTAGCGGGAATAACGTGTACGAGCAGTACTTC. Its translation: CASSFGTSGNNVYEQYF. The variable domain in full, with the rest retrieved from reference TRBV5-4 and TRBJ2-7, is ETGVTQSPTHLIKTRGQQVTLRCSSQSGHNTVSWYQQALGQGPQFIFQYYREEENGRGNFPPRFSGLQFPNYSSELNVNALELDDSALYLCASSFGTSGNNVYEQYFGPGTRLTVT.